One sample yielded the 14 T cell receptor beta chains listed below, sequenced in a study of Tregs in tolerant kidney transplant recipients. The table came from immunoSEQ multiplex PCR; TCRdb's copy has only in-frame clones and leaves some out. The sample yields over 50,000 clones, 80% to 90% seen once. The source was Tregs from blood, collected before the transplant. The source of these receptors is a human donor who received a combined kidney and bone marrow transplant.

The J gene is TRBJ2-7, the V gene TRBV25-1, with D unresolved. Germline CDR1 reads MGHDK; CDR2 reads SYGVNS. The CDR3 loop spans 13 amino acids. Trimming shortened V by 6 bases and J by 0 bases, and 9 bases separated the two germline ends. CDR3 amino acids: CASSRVGSYEQYF. CDR3 DNA: TGTGCCAGCAGCCGAGTCGGCTCCTACGAGCAGTACTTC.

V and J are TRBV5-1 and TRBJ2-2, with 9 bases identical to TRBD1. V was clipped by 3 bases and J by 6 bases; unmatched bases: 6. The CDR3 is 15 amino acids. CDR1 and CDR2 (germline): SGHRS, YFSETQ. The CDR3 loop reads CASSYRTGDAGELFF. CDR3 bases: TGCGCCAGCAGCTACAGGACAGGGGATGCCGGGGAGCTGTTTTTT.

V is TRBV19 and J is TRBJ1-1, with D perhaps matching TRBD1 (6 bases). The CDR3 is 14 residues long. The V end was cut by 4 bases, the J end by 3 bases, with 12 bases between. CDR1 is LNHDA and CDR2 is SQIVND in the germline V gene (reference sequence). CDR3: CASSTLTGYTEAFF. Here the CDR3 DNA reads TGTGCCAGTAGTACTCTTACAGGGTACACTGAAGCTTTCTTT.

The chain combines TRBV5-1 with TRBJ2-2; 7 bases fit TRBD2. CDR1 SGHRS and CDR2 YFSETQ come from the germline V gene. V lost 0 bases and J lost 4; bases outside the gene matches: 3. This CDR3 spans 15 amino acids. As DNA, the CDR3 is TGCGCCAGCAGCTTGGAGGGCGGGGGCACCGGGGAGCTGTTTTTT. Translated, it gives CASSLEGGGTGELFF.

This clone has only a few counts. The chain combines TRBV20-1 with TRBJ2-7; D is tentatively TRBD1 or TRBD2 (5 bases each). The CDR3 totals 11 residues. The germline V gene encodes CDR1 DFQATT and CDR2 SNEGSKA (reference sequence). In DNA, the CDR3 is TGCAGCTACTGGGGGAATTACGAGCAGTACTTC. This encodes CSYWGNYEQYF.

The chain combines TRBV6-5 with TRBJ2-3, with D perhaps TRBD1 (5 bases). The CDR3 spans 13 residues. The V and J ends lost 0 bases and 6 bases respectively, with 7 bases between them. Per the germline V gene, CDR1 is MNHEY and CDR2 is SVGAGI. The CDR3 loop reads CASSYSPGDTQYF. The CDR3, as DNA: TGTGCCAGCAGTTACTCACCAGGGGATACGCAGTATTTT.

The J gene is TRBJ1-5, the V gene TRBV7-9; 7 bases are shared with TRBD1. The CDR3 runs 13 residues. Germline lookup yields CDR1 SEHNR and CDR2 FQNEAQ (reference sequence). Losses at the gene ends were 5 bases for V and 8 bases for J; bases not matched to a gene: 6. In nucleotides, the CDR3 is TGTGCCAGCAGCCCCGATCAGGGGGAGCCCCAGCATTTT. It codes for CASSPDQGEPQHF.

The chain carries TRBV18 and TRBJ2-5, with D uncertain. The CDR3 is 12 amino acids. The germline V and J ends were trimmed by 4 bases and 2 bases, with 5 bases remaining between them. From germline, CDR1 is KGHSH and CDR2 LQKENI. CDR3: CASSLWQETQYF. Here the CDR3 DNA reads TGTGCCAGCTCACTTTGGCAAGAGACCCAGTACTTC. Looking up the rest from reference TRBV18 and TRBJ2-5 gives the full variable domain: NAGVMQNPRHLVRRRGQEARLRCSPMKGHSHVYWYRQLPEEGLKFMVYLQKENIIDESGMPKERFSAEFPKEGPSILRIQQVVRGDSAAYFCASSLWQETQYFGPGTRLLVL.

The chain couples TRBV11-2 to TRBJ1-6; 12 bases are a match to TRBD1. The ends lost 5 bases at V and 10 bases at J; junction bases unmatched: 3. Germline CDR1 reads SGHAT; CDR2 reads FQNNGV. This CDR3 has 14 residues. In DNA form, the CDR3 reads TGTGCCAGCAGCCGGGACAGGGGGCACTCACCCCTCCACTTT. This codes for CASSRDRGHSPLHF.

V is TRBV5-1 and J is TRBJ1-6; the D gene is possibly TRBD1 (5 bases). This CDR3 is 16 amino acids long. The germline V gene encodes CDR1 SGHRS and CDR2 YFSETQ. Trimming removed 1 base at V and 7 bases at J, with 15 bases between. The CDR3 spells CASSLWGGTVNSPLHF. In nucleotides, the CDR3 is TGCGCCAGCAGCTTGTGGGGCGGGACGGTAAATTCACCCCTCCACTTT.

The chain combines TRBV11-1 with TRBJ2-7; D not resolved. Germline V lookup: CDR1 SGHAT, CDR2 FQDESV (reference sequence). This CDR3 comprises 14 residues. With 4 bases removed from V and 0 bases from J, the gap between germline ends came to 10 bases. Here the CDR3 reads CASSSAGPSYEQYF. Here the CDR3 DNA reads TGTGCCAGCAGCTCCGCCGGCCCCTCCTACGAGCAGTACTTC.

The rearrangement joins TRBV5-1 to TRBJ2-7, with D perhaps matching TRBD2 (5 bases). This CDR3 region has 15 residues. Germline V lookup: CDR1 SGHRS, CDR2 YFSETQ. Between the trimmed V and J ends, which lost 0 bases and 2 bases, there was a span of 12 bases. This chain's CDR3 is CASSLGGRDTYEQYF. CDR3 bases: TGCGCCAGCAGCTTGGGTGGTCGGGATACCTACGAGCAGTACTTC.

The chain links TRBV18 to TRBJ2-1; 8 bases map to TRBD2. The CDR3 is 12 amino acids. CDR1 is KGHSH, CDR2 LQKENI, per germline. Losses at the gene ends were 5 bases for V and 6 bases for J; bases not matched to a gene: 0. CDR3 DNA: TGTGCCAGCTCAACTAGCGGCAATGAGCAGTTCTTC. It encodes CASSTSGNEQFF. The full variable domain, completed using reference TRBV18 and TRBJ2-1, is NAGVMQNPRHLVRRRGQEARLRCSPMKGHSHVYWYRQLPEEGLKFMVYLQKENIIDESGMPKERFSAEFPKEGPSILRIQQVVRGDSAAYFCASSTSGNEQFFGPGTRLTVL.

The gene calls are TRBV6-5 and TRBJ2-7; 9 positions match TRBD1. Germline CDR1 MNHEY, CDR2 SVGAGI. With V trimmed by 6 bases and J by 5 bases, 8 bases remained unmatched. The CDR3 runs to 14 residues. The CDR3 region is CASSQQQGADEQYF. CDR3 bases: TGTGCCAGCAGCCAGCAACAGGGGGCCGACGAGCAGTACTTC.